Shown below are 12 T cell receptor beta chains from a single sample sequenced in a study of blood T cell repertoires in COVID-19. TCRdb's table, derived via immunoSEQ multiplex PCR, lists solely in-frame clones and lacks some. The profile shows roughly 71,000 clones, 86% of them singletons. Source material: peripheral blood. The receptors here all came from a man aged 30 to 39 with acute or convalescent COVID-19.

The chain carries TRBV6-5 and TRBJ2-1, with a weak D call TRBD2 (6 bases). The CDR3 sequence is 12 residues long. With 10 bases removed from V and 9 bases from J, the gap between germline ends came to 16 bases. Looked up from germline, CDR1 is MNHEY and CDR2 is SVGAGI. The CDR3 spells CATSTGRGEQFF. The CDR3, as DNA: TGTGCCACTTCCACGGGGCGGGGTGAGCAGTTCTTC.

This clone was recorded a few times. The chain recombines TRBV12-3 or TRBV12-4 with TRBJ1-2; TRBD1 is a possible D gene (6 bases). The ends were cut back, 3 bases at V and 8 bases at J, with 13 bases in the middle. This CDR3 is 13 amino acids long. CDR3 nucleotides: TGTGCCAGCAGTTTGAACAGGGTAGTAGGCTACACCTTC. Protein: CASSLNRVVGYTF.

This chain links TRBV11-2 with TRBJ2-2; D perhaps matches TRBD1 (6 bases). The CDR3 extends over 17 amino acids. Trimming pared 0 bases from V and 0 bases from J, leaving 11 bases between. Germline V lookup: CDR1 SGHAT, CDR2 FQNNGV. CDR3 sequence reads: CASSLDLDRANTGELFF. The CDR3 DNA reads TGTGCCAGCAGCTTAGATCTGGACAGAGCGAACACCGGGGAGCTGTTTTTT.

This chain links TRBV5-6 with TRBJ2-2, with D perhaps matching TRBD1 (6 bases). The germline gives CDR1 SGHDT, CDR2 YYEEEE. This CDR3 is built from 15 residues. The ends were cut back, 6 bases at V and 0 bases at J, with 12 bases in the middle. The CDR3 DNA sequence: TGTGCCAGCACAGTAGGGGGAACGAACACCGGGGAGCTGTTTTTT. Translation gives CASTVGGTNTGELFF.

V gene TRBV2 combines with J gene TRBJ1-4; D call uncertain. The CDR3 is made up of 14 amino acids. The germline gives CDR1 SNHLY, CDR2 FYNNEI. With 3 bases removed from V and 8 bases from J, the gap between germline ends came to 13 bases. The DNA for the CDR3 is TGTGCCAGCAGTGACCGAGGTGGAAGGGAAAAACTGTTTTTT. It codes for CASSDRGGREKLFF. Filled out from reference TRBV2 and TRBJ1-4, the complete variable domain reads EPEVTQTPSHQVTQMGQEVILRCVPISNHLYFYWYRQILGQKVEFLVSFYNNEISEKSEIFDDQFSVERPDGSNFTLKIRSTKLEDSAMYFCASSDRGGREKLFFGSGTQLSVL.

This chain's CDR3 is CASSLAEDSYGYTF. CDR3 DNA sequence: TGTGCCAGCAGCTTAGCGGAAGACAGCTATGGCTACACCTTC. J is TRBJ1-2 and V is TRBV7-8; D perhaps matches TRBD1 (5 bases). From germline, CDR1 is SGHVS and CDR2 FQNEAQ. The CDR3 is 14 residues long. V lost 0 bases, J lost 4 bases, and 9 bases lay in between.

The chain has TRBV2 and TRBJ1-1, with D possibly matching TRBD1 (6 bases). The germline gives CDR1 SNHLY, CDR2 FYNNEI. Trimming removed 6 bases at V and 6 bases at J, with 20 bases between. The CDR3 is made up of 15 amino acids. The CDR3 region is CASSLIEGVPSEAFF. CDR3 nucleotides: TGTGCCAGCAGCCTCATCGAGGGGGTCCCCTCTGAAGCTTTCTTT. The whole variable domain, filled in from reference TRBV2 and TRBJ1-1, reads EPEVTQTPSHQVTQMGQEVILRCVPISNHLYFYWYRQILGQKVEFLVSFYNNEISEKSEIFDDQFSVERPDGSNFTLKIRSTKLEDSAMYFCASSLIEGVPSEAFFGQGTRLTVV.

The chain recombines TRBV5-1 with TRBJ1-2; D is possibly TRBD1 (6 bases). CDR3 length: 13 residues. CDR1 and CDR2 from the germline V gene are SGHRS and YFSETQ. V was pared by 3 bases and J by 8 bases, with 14 bases between. Written as DNA, the CDR3 is TGCGCCAGCAGCTATTGGGACAAGGGGGGCTACACCTTC. This sequence encodes CASSYWDKGGYTF.

The chain combines TRBV12-3 or TRBV12-4 with TRBJ1-4, with 7 bases fitting TRBD1. After removal of 8 bases from V and 7 bases from J, the junction contained 7 bases not matched to a gene. The CDR3 is 13 residues long. The CDR3 loop is CASSRGRTEKLFF. For the CDR3, the DNA is TGTGCCAGCTCCAGGGGGAGGACTGAAAAACTGTTTTTT.

This chain joins TRBV7-2 and TRBJ2-3; 11 bases fit TRBD2. V was clipped by 1 base and J by 9 bases; unmatched bases: 9. This CDR3 comprises 16 residues. Germline V gene sequence: CDR1 SGHTA, CDR2 FQGNSA. This chain's CDR3 is CASSLDSVRLAGTQYF. CDR3 bases: TGTGCCAGCAGCTTAGACTCTGTCCGACTAGCGGGAACGCAGTATTTT.

The chain employs TRBV7-4 and TRBJ1-5; D may be TRBD1 (5 bases). CDR3 size: 14 residues. Germline V gene lookup returns CDR1 SGHVT and CDR2 SQSDAQ. V lost 4 bases and J 4 bases, leaving 11 bases between the germline ends. The CDR3 sequence is CASSYGRQNQPQHF. DNA of the CDR3: TGTGCCAGCAGCTACGGAAGACAGAATCAGCCCCAGCATTTT.

V and J are TRBV5-1 and TRBJ2-4; 7 nucleotides line up with TRBD1. Germline trimming cut 0 bases from V and 0 bases from J; bases unmatched to any gene: 12. Germline V gene data show CDR1 as SGHRS and CDR2 as YFSETQ. The CDR3 is made up of 19 amino acids. The CDR3 region has the DNA TGCGCCAGCAGCTTGGGGGCCCCCACAGGGGACCTAGCCAAAAACATTCAGTACTTC. The encoded protein is CASSLGAPTGDLAKNIQYF.